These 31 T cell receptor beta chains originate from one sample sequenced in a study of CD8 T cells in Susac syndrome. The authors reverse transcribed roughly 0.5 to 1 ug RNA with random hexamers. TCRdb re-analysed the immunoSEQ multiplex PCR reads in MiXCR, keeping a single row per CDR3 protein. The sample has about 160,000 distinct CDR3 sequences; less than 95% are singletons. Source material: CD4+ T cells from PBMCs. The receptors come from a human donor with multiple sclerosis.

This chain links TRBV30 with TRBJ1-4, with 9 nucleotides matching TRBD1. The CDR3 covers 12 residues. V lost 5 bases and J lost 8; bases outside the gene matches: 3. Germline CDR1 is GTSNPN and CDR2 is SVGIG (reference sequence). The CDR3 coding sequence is TGTGCCTGGCGACAGGGGGACGAAAAACTGTTTTTT. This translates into CAWRQGDEKLFF.

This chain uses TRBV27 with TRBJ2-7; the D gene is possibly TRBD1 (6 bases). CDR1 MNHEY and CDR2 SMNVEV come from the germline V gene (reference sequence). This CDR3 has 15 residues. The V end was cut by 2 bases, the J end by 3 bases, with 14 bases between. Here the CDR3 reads CASSLSRTDYYEQYF. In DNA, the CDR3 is TGTGCCAGCAGTTTAAGCCGGACAGATTACTACGAGCAGTACTTC.

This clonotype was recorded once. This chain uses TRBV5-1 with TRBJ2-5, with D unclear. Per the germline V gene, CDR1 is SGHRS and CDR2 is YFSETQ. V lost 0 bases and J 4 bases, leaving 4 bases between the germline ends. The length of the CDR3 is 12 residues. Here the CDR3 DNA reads TGCGCCAGCAGCTTGGGCCGAGAGACCCAGTACTTC. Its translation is CASSLGRETQYF.

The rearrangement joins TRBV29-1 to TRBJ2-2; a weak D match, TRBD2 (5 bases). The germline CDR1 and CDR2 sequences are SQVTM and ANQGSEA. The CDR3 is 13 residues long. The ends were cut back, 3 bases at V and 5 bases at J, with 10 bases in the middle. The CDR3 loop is CSVDLTGTGELFF. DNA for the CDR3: TGCAGCGTTGACTTGACGGGAACCGGGGAGCTGTTTTTT.

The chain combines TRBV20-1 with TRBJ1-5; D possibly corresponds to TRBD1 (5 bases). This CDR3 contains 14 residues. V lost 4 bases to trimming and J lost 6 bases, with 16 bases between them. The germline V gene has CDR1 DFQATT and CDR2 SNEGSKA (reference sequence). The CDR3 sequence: CSAKVGGPAQPQHF. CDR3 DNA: TGCAGTGCTAAGGTGGGGGGACCAGCTCAGCCCCAGCATTTT.

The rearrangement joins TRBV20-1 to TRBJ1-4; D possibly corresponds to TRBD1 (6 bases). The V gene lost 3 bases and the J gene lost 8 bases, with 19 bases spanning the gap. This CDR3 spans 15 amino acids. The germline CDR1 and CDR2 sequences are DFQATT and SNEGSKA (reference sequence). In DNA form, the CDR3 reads TGCAGTGCTAGGGACAGAAAACCAAGGCGGGAAAAACTGTTTTTT. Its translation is CSARDRKPRREKLFF.

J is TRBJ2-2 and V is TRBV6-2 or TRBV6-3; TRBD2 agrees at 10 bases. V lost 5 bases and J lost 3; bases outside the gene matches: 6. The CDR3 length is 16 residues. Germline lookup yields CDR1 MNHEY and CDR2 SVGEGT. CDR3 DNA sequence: TGTGCCAGCAGTCAGAGGACTAGCGGAGACACCGGGGAGCTGTTTTTT. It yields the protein CASSQRTSGDTGELFF.

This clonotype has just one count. The CDR3 region is CASTVRSGTDTQYF. CDR3 in DNA: TGTGCCAGCACCGTTAGGTCTGGCACAGATACGCAGTATTTT. The rearrangement uses TRBV11-2 and TRBJ2-3, with D unclear. Germline V gives CDR1 SGHAT, CDR2 FQNNGV. The germline V and J ends were trimmed by 7 bases and 1 base, with 12 bases remaining between them. CDR3 length: 14 amino acids.

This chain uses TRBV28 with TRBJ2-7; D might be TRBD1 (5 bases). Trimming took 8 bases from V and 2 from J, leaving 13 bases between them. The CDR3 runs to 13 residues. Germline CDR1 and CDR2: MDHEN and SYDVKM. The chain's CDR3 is CASGERQTYEQYF. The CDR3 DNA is TGTGCCAGCGGTGAAAGACAGACCTACGAGCAGTACTTC.

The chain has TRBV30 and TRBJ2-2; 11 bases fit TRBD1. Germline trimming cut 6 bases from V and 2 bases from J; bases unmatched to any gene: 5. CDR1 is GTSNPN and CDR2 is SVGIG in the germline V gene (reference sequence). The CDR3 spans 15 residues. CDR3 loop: CACLDRGRNTGELFF. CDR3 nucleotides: TGTGCCTGCCTGGACAGGGGGCGAAACACCGGGGAGCTGTTTTTT.

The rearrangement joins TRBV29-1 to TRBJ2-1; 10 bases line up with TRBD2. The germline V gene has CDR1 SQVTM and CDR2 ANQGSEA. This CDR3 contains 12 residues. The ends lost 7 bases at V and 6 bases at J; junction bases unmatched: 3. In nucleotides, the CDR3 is TGCAGCGGACGGACTAGCGGCAATGAGCAGTTCTTC. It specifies CSGRTSGNEQFF.

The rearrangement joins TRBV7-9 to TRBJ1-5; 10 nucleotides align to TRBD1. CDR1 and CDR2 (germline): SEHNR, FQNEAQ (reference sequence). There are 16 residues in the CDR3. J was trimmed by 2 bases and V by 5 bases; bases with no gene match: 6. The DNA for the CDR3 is TGTGCCAGCAGCCGGTCCGGGACAGGGGGCAATCAGCCCCAGCATTTT. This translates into CASSRSGTGGNQPQHF.

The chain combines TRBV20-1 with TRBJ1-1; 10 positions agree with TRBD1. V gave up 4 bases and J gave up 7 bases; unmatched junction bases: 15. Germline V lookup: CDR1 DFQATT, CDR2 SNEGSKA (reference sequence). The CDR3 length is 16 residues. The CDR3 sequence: CSATPPSRGQGSEAFF. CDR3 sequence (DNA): TGCAGTGCTACCCCACCGTCAAGGGGACAGGGGAGTGAAGCTTTCTTT.

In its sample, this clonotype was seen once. CDR3 sequence reads: CSARSPGLGPPGYTF. As DNA, the CDR3 is TGCAGTGCTAGAAGCCCAGGGCTTGGACCCCCTGGCTACACCTTC. The V gene is TRBV20-1, the J gene TRBJ1-2, with TRBD1 as a possible D gene (5 bases). The CDR3 extends over 15 amino acids. V was pared by 2 bases and J by 7 bases, with 20 bases between. Germline loops: CDR1 DFQATT, CDR2 SNEGSKA (reference sequence).

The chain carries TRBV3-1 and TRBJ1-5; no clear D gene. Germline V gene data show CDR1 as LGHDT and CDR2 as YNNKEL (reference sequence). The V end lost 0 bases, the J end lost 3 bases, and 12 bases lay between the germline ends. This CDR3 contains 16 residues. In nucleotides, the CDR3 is TGTGCCAGCAGCCAAGATCCCGCACTACCCAATCAGCCCCAGCATTTT. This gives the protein CASSQDPALPNQPQHF.

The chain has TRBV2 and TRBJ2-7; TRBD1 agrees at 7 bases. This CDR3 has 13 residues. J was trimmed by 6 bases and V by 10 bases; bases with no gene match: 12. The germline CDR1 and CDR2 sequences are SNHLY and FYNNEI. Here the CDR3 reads CANKGAGAAEQYF. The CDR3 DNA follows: TGTGCCAATAAGGGGGCAGGGGCAGCCGAGCAGTACTTC.

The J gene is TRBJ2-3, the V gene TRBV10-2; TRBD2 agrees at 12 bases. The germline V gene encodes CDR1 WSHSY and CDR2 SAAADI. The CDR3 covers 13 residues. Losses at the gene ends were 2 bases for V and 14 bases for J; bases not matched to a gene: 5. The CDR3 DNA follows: TGCGCCAGCAGTGAGCGACTAGCGGGGGCCTGGTATTTT. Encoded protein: CASSERLAGAWYF.

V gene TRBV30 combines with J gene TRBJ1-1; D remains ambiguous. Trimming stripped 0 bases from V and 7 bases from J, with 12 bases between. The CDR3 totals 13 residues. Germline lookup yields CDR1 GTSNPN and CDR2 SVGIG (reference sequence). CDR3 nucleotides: TGTGCCTGGAGTGTAGAGGGTGGTGTTGAAGCTTTCTTT. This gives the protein CAWSVEGGVEAFF.

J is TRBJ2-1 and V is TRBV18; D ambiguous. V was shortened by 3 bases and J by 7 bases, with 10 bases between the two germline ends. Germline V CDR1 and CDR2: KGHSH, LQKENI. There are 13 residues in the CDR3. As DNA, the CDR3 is TGTGCCAGCTCACCCTATGCCTGGAATGAGCAGTTCTTC. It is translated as CASSPYAWNEQFF. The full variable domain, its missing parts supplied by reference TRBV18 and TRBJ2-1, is NAGVMQNPRHLVRRRGQEARLRCSPMKGHSHVYWYRQLPEEGLKFMVYLQKENIIDESGMPKERFSAEFPKEGPSILRIQQVVRGDSAAYFCASSPYAWNEQFFGPGTRLTVL.

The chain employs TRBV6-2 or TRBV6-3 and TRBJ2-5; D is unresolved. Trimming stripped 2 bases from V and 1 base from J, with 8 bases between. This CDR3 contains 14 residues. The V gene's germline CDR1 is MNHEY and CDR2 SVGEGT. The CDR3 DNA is TGTGCCAGCAGTTACCTCAGCGTCCAAGAGACCCAGTACTTC. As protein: CASSYLSVQETQYF.

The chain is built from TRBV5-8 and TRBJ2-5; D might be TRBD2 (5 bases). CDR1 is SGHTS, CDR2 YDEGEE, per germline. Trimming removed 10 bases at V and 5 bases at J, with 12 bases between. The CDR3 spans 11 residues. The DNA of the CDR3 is TGTGCCCTTGAGCGGCGGGAGACCCAGTACTTC. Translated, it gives CALERRETQYF.

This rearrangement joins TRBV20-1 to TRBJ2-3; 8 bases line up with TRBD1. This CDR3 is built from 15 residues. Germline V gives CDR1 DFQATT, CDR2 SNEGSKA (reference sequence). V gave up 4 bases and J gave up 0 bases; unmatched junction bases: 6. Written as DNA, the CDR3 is TGCAGTGCTACCGACAGGGGACGGAGCACAGATACGCAGTATTTT. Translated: CSATDRGRSTDTQYF.

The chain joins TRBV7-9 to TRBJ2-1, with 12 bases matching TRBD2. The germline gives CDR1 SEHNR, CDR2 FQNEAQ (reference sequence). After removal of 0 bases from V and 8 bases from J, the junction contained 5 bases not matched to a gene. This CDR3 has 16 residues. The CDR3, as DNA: TGTGCCAGCAGCTTAGCGCTAGCGGGAGGGACGGATGAGCAGTTCTTC. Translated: CASSLALAGGTDEQFF.

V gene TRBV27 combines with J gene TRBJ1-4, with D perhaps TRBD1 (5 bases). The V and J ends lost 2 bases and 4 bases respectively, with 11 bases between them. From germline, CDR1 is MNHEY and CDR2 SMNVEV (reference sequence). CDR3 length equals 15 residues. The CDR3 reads CASSLKGPVNEKLFF. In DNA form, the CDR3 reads TGTGCCAGCAGTTTAAAGGGGCCGGTTAATGAAAAACTGTTTTTT.

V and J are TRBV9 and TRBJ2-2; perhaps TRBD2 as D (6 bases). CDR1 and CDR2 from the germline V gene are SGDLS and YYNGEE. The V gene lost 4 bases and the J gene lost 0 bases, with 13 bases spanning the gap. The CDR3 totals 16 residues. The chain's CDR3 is CASSSRTIANTGELFF. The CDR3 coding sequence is TGTGCCAGCAGCTCCAGGACTATCGCGAACACCGGGGAGCTGTTTTTT.

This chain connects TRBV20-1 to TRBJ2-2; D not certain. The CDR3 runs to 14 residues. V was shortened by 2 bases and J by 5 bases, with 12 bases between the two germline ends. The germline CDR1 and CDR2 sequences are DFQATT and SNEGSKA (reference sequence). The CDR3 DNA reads TGCAGTGCTAGACCCCGAGTTGAAACCGGGGAGCTGTTTTTT. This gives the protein CSARPRVETGELFF.

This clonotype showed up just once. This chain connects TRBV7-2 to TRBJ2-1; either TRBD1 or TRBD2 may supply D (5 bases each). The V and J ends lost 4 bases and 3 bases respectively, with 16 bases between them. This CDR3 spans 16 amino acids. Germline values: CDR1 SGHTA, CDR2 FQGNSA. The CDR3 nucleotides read TGTGCCAGCAGCTCATCCGGGACGGAGTACTACAATGAGCAGTTCTTC. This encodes CASSSSGTEYYNEQFF. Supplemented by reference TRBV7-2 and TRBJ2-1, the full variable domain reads GAGVSQSPSNKVTEKGKDVELRCDPISGHTALYWYRQSLGQGLEFLIYFQGNSAPDKSGLPSDRFSAERTGGSVSTLTIQRTQQEDSAVYLCASSSSGTEYYNEQFFGPGTRLTVL.

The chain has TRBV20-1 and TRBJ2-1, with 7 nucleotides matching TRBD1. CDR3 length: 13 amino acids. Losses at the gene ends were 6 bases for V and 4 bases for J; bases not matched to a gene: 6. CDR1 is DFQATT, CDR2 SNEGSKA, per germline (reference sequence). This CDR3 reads CSAVGQDYNEQFF. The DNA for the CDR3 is TGCAGTGCAGTCGGACAGGATTACAATGAGCAGTTCTTC.

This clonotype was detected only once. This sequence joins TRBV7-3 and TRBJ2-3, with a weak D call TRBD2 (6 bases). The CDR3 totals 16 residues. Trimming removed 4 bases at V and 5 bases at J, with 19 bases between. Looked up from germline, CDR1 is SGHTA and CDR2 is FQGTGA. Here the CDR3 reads CASSWASEGTGDTQYF. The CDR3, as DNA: TGTGCCAGCAGCTGGGCTAGCGAAGGAACCGGAGATACGCAGTATTTT.

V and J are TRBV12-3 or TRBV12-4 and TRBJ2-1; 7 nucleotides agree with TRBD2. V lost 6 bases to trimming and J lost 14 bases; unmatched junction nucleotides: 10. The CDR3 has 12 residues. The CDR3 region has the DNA TGTGCCAGCAGACCCTCAAGCGGGATAGAGTTCTTC. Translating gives CASRPSSGIEFF.

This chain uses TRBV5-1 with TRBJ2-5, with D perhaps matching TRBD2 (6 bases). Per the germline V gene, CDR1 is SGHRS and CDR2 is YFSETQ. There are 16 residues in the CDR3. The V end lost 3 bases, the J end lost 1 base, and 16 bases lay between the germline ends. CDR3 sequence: CASSSSGPLAQETQYF. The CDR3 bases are TGCGCCAGCAGCTCCAGCGGGCCTCTCGCCCAAGAGACCCAGTACTTC.